Below, 10 T cell receptor beta chains from the same sample are listed, as sequenced in a study of control samples from healthy donors and cancer patients. TCRdb's table, derived via immunoSEQ multiplex PCR, lists solely in-frame clones and lacks some. The sample lists about 110,000 clones; just under 85% were seen once. The sequenced sample was blood. The receptors were sampled from a man between 18 and 29 years old in good health.

The chain links TRBV18 to TRBJ2-7, with 8 positions matching TRBD1. Germline trimming cut 3 bases from V and 5 bases from J; bases unmatched to any gene: 3. This CDR3 spans 13 amino acids. Germline values: CDR1 KGHSH, CDR2 LQKENI. The CDR3 here is CASSPGTGDEQYF. The CDR3 coding sequence is TGTGCCAGCTCACCCGGGACAGGAGACGAGCAGTACTTC.

This clone was observed once. The genes are TRBV6-5 and TRBJ1-5; 7 bases line up with TRBD1. CDR1 is MNHEY and CDR2 is SVGAGI in the germline V gene. The trim removed 4 bases at V and 2 bases at J, leaving 5 bases unmatched. The CDR3 loop spans 15 amino acids. The CDR3 DNA reads as TGTGCCAGCAGTTTAGGGGGCAACGGCAATCAGCCCCAGCATTTT. Amino acid sequence: CASSLGGNGNQPQHF.

J is TRBJ1-1 and V is TRBV19, with unresolved D. Per germline, CDR1 LNHDA and CDR2 SQIVND (reference sequence). Trimming took 2 bases from V and 4 from J, leaving 14 bases between them. This CDR3 has 15 amino acids. CDR3 bases: TGTGCCAGTAGTATATCCCCAGGTCAGTCCACTGAAGCTTTCTTT. It specifies CASSISPGQSTEAFF.

The V gene is TRBV30, the J gene TRBJ1-2, with 10 bases that match TRBD1. The trim removed 2 bases at V and 3 bases at J, leaving 3 bases unmatched. The CDR3 length is 14 residues. In germline, CDR1 is GTSNPN, CDR2 SVGIG (reference sequence). CDR3 DNA sequence: TGTGCCTGGAGTAGGGACAGGGGAGACTATGGCTACACCTTC. Amino acid sequence: CAWSRDRGDYGYTF.

The chain joins TRBV14 to TRBJ2-1, with D unclear. Germline V CDR1 and CDR2: SGHDN, FVKESK. This CDR3 is built from 15 residues. V was shortened by 0 bases and J by 3 bases, with 9 bases between the two germline ends. The CDR3 sequence is CASSQDTLGYNEQFF. CDR3 bases: TGTGCCAGCAGCCAAGATACCCTAGGCTACAATGAGCAGTTCTTC.

The V call is TRBV24-1, the J call TRBJ1-2; D not resolved. V was shortened by 4 bases and J by 7 bases, with 12 bases between the two germline ends. The CDR3 sequence is 13 residues long. Germline V lookup: CDR1 KGHDR, CDR2 SFDVKD. CDR3 nucleotide sequence: TGTGCCACCAGTGAAGACCGGGCGGGTGGCTACACCTTC. Its translation is CATSEDRAGGYTF.

The chain links TRBV25-1 to TRBJ1-1; D is unclear. Germline V gives CDR1 MGHDK, CDR2 SYGVNS. The CDR3 contains 11 residues. The V and J ends lost 8 bases and 10 bases respectively, with 14 bases between them. CDR3 sequence: CASQDWSGAFF. The CDR3 DNA follows: TGTGCCAGCCAAGATTGGTCAGGAGCTTTCTTT.

Regarding this clone: The same CDR3 is also encoded by other DNA sequences in this sample. The V gene is TRBV11-2, the J gene TRBJ2-7, with D uncertain. Germline assignment: CDR1 SGHAT and CDR2 FQNNGV. With 0 bases removed from V and 4 bases from J, the gap between germline ends came to 4 bases. This CDR3 is built from 12 residues. The CDR3 loop reads CASSLDRYEQYF. CDR3 sequence (DNA): TGTGCCAGCAGCTTAGATAGGTACGAGCAGTACTTC.

The chain has TRBV3-1 (or the pseudogene TRBV3-2) and TRBJ1-2; D gene unclear. Germline CDR1 and CDR2: LGHDT and YNNKEL (reference sequence). Trimming cost V 0 bases and J 4 bases, with 12 bases left between them. This CDR3 has 15 amino acids. The CDR3 DNA follows: TGTGCCAGCAGCCAAGAAGTTCCAAGAATCTATGGCTACACCTTC. Its protein is CASSQEVPRIYGYTF.

Written as DNA, the CDR3 is TGTGCCAGCAGCTTACAAAGCGGGGGGGACTCTGGGGCCAACGTCCTGACTTTC. It is translated as CASSLQSGGDSGANVLTF. The chain has TRBV5-8 and TRBJ2-6; 10 positions match TRBD2. The CDR3 extends over 18 amino acids. Germline lookup yields CDR1 SGHTS and CDR2 YDEGEE. V gave up 2 bases and J gave up 0 bases; unmatched junction bases: 5.